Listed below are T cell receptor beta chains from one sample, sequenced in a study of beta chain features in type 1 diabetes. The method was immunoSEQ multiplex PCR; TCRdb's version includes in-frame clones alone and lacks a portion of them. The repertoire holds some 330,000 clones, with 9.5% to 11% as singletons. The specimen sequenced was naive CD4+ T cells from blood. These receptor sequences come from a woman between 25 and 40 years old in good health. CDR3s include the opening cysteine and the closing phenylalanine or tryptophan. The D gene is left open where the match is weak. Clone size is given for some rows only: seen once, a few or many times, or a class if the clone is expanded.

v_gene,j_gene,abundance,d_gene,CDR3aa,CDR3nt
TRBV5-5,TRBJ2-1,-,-,CASTDAGRIAKSSYNEQFF,TGTGCCAGCACCGACGCCGGTAGAATAGCGAAGAGCTCCTACAATGAGCAGTTCTTC
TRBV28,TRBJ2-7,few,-,CATDRNPSYEQYF,TGTGCCACAGACAGGAATCCTTCCTACGAGCAGTACTTC
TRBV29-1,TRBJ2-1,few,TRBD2,CSVVFSGRWNNEQFF,TGCAGCGTTGTATTCAGCGGGAGGTGGAACAATGAGCAGTTCTTC
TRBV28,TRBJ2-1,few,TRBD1,CASSLSTDREQFF,TGTGCCAGCAGTTTATCGACGGACAGGGAGCAGTTCTTC
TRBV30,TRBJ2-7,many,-,CAWTQGYEQYF,TGTGCCTGGACACAGGGCTACGAGCAGTACTTC
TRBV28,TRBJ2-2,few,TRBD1,CASSQGAGGELFF,TGTGCCAGCAGCCAGGGGGCCGGCGGGGAGCTGTTTTTT
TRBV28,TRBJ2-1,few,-,CASSRPIFGSSYNEQFF,TGTGCCAGCAGCCGCCCTATCTTCGGGAGTTCTTACAATGAGCAGTTCTTC
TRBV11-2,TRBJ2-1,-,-,CASSFYQWQQFF,TGTGCCAGCAGCTTTTACCAATGGCAGCAGTTCTTC
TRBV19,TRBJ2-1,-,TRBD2,CASSIAPVAGGAEQFF,TGTGCCAGTAGTATAGCCCCCGTAGCGGGAGGTGCTGAGCAGTTCTTC
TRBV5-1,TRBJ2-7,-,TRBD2,CASSLLLAGDEQYF,TGCGCCAGCAGCTTGTTACTAGCGGGAGACGAGCAGTACTTC
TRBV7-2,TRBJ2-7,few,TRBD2,CASSLAGGRAPSSYEQYF,TGTGCCAGCAGCTTAGCGGGCGGGAGGGCCCCGAGCTCCTACGAGCAGTACTTC
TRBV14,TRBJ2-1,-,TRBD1,CASSQNRGLSGYNEQFF,TGTGCCAGCAGCCAAAACAGGGGATTGTCCGGCTACAATGAGCAGTTCTTC
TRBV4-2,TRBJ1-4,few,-,CASSHSSRDIGEKLFF,TGTGCCAGCAGCCATTCCTCAAGGGACATCGGGGAAAAACTGTTTTTT
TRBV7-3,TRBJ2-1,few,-,CASSFRTHSGQFF,TGTGCCAGCAGCTTCCGAACCCATAGCGGGCAGTTCTTC
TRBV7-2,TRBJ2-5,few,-,CASNQRLGGAETQYF,TGTGCCAGCAACCAGCGGCTAGGGGGGGCAGAGACCCAGTACTTC
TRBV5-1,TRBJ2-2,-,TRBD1,CASRPGQPNTGELFF,TGCGCCAGCAGACCGGGACAGCCGAACACCGGGGAGCTGTTTTTT
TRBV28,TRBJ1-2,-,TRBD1,CASSLPQQGTIVYGYTF,TGTGCCAGCAGTTTACCGCAACAGGGGACAATCGTCTATGGCTACACCTTC
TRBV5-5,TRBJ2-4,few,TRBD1,CASSLTGGAGKNIQYF,TGTGCCAGCAGCTTGACAGGGGGCGCGGGCAAAAACATTCAGTACTTC
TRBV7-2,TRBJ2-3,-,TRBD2,CASSLRSAGGTDTQYF,TGTGCCAGCAGCTTACGGTCGGCGGGAGGAACAGATACGCAGTATTTT
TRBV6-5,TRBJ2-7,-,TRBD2,CASSTVGLATYEQYF,TGTGCCAGCAGCACAGTCGGACTAGCGACCTACGAGCAGTACTTC
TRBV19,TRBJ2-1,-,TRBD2,CASSGLAGAQGYNEQFF,TGTGCCAGTAGTGGACTAGCGGGCGCCCAGGGTTACAATGAGCAGTTCTTC
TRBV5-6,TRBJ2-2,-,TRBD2,CASRLAGVRTGELFF,TGTGCCAGCAGACTAGCGGGAGTACGCACCGGGGAGCTGTTTTTT
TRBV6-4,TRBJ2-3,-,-,CASSEGGTDTQYF,TGTGCCAGCAGTGAGGGCGGCACAGATACGCAGTATTTT
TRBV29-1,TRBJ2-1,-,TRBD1,CSVEDRGKSNEQFF,TGCAGCGTTGAGGACAGGGGGAAGAGTAATGAGCAGTTCTTC
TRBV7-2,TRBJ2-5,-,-,CASSFQGSQETQYF,TGTGCCAGCAGCTTTCAGGGATCCCAAGAGACCCAGTACTTC
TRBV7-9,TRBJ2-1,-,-,CASSLQGLETPRDEQFF,TGTGCCAGCAGCTTACAGGGACTCGAGACTCCCCGGGATGAGCAGTTCTTC
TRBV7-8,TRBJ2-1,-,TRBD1,CASSLATGVAQIEQFF,TGTGCCAGCAGCTTAGCGACAGGGGTAGCGCAGATTGAGCAGTTCTTC
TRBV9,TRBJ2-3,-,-,CASSGKGVTDTQYF,TGTGCCAGCAGCGGAAAAGGGGTGACAGATACGCAGTATTTT
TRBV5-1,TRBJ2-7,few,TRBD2,CASSFGREAYEQYF,TGCGCCAGCAGCTTTGGGCGGGAGGCCTACGAGCAGTACTTC
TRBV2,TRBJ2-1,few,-,CASSDAVFDNEQFF,TGTGCCAGCAGTGATGCGGTATTTGACAATGAGCAGTTCTTC
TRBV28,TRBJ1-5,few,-,CASQNRVEQPQHF,TGTGCCAGCCAAAACAGGGTTGAACAGCCCCAGCATTTT
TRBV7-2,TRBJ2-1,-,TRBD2,CASSFRGGEVVQFF,TGTGCCAGCAGCTTCCGGGGAGGGGAGGTGGTGCAGTTCTTC